In its sample, the clone carrying this T cell receptor beta chain was seen a few times. Its matching antigen is unknown. Inclusion required at least two post-ART and at least one pre-ART PBMC samples. Specimens held about 0.85-11 million cryopreserved PBMC prior to DNA extraction. This specimen belongs to a study of long-term antiretroviral therapy in people with HIV. Runs used v3.0 of the immunoSEQ assay and were done at survey level. The repertoire was sequenced with immunoSEQ multiplex PCR; TCRdb's copy has only in-frame clones and lacks some. The profile shows tens of thousands of clones, nearly 95% of them singletons. Study outcomes and limitations: Data on ART adherence, viral resistance or therapy changes were unavailable.

CDR3 length equals 16 residues. Source: unsorted PBMCs, taken 3.7 years after starting antiretroviral therapy. The chain has TRBV21-1 and TRBJ2-5. TRBV21-1 is a listed pseudogene. The source of this sequence is a woman aged 45-60 years with HIV. This CDR3 is CASSKGRRNKQETQYF. As DNA, the CDR3 is TGTGCCAGCAGCAAAGGAAGACGGAACAAACAAGAGACCCAGTACTTC.